Listed below are T cell receptor beta chains from one sample, sequenced in a study of blood T cells in healthy people across ages. MiXCR, applied by TCRdb to the 5' RACE reads, yields one record per CDR3 protein. This table holds 800,000 to 950,000 distinct CDR3 sequences, approximately 35% found once. Specimen: blood. These receptors were obtained from a man aged 18-30 years in good health. The CDR3 runs from the conserved cysteine through the conserved F or W. The order of the fields is J gene, D gene, clone size, V gene, CDR3 length, CDR3 protein, CDR3 DNA. The D gene is left open where the match is weak. Rows give clone size only sometimes, using once, few, many, or a class for an expanded clone.

TRBJ2-1	-	once	TRBV7-2	15	CASSPRRDFYNEQFF	TGTGCCAGCAGCCCCCGCAGGGACTTCTACAATGAGCAGTTCTTC
TRBJ2-1	TRBD1	-	TRBV5-5	15	CASSLGQGYCNEQFF	TGTGCCAGCAGCTTGGGACAGGGGTACTGCAATGAGCAGTTCTTC
TRBJ2-3	-	few	TRBV9	16	CASSPRVREGTDTQYF	TGTGCCAGCAGCCCCCGGGTCAGGGAAGGGACAGATACGCAGTATTTT
TRBJ2-6	-	few	TRBV12-3/TRBV12-4	15	CASSLQGLGANVLTF	TGTGCCAGCAGTTTACAGGGTCTTGGGGCCAACGTCCTGACTTTC
TRBJ2-3	TRBD1	-	TRBV12-3/TRBV12-4	15	CTSSLQGPPTDTQYF	TGTACCAGCAGCCTACAGGGGCCTCCCACAGATACGCAGTATTTT
TRBJ2-1	-	few	TRBV20-1	17	CSAATSPIPSSYNEQFF	TGCAGTGCTGCTACTAGTCCAATTCCGAGCTCCTACAATGAGCAGTTCTTC
TRBJ2-5	-	many	TRBV20-1	14	CSASSGLNQETQYF	TGCAGTGCTTCTTCGGGCCTAAACCAAGAGACCCAGTACTTC
TRBJ1-2	TRBD1	-	TRBV28	16	CASSLMRAGGFYGYTF	TGTGCCAGCAGTTTAATGCGGGCAGGGGGGTTCTATGGCTACACCTTC
TRBJ2-7	-	many	TRBV20-1	13	CSATGGTNYEQYF	TGCAGTGCGACCGGGGGAACCAACTACGAGCAGTACTTC
TRBJ1-1	-	few	TRBV7-2	14	CASSLGREKTEAFF	TGTGCCAGCAGCTTAGGGCGGGAGAAGACTGAAGCTTTCTTT
TRBJ1-2	-	few	TRBV4-3	15	CASSHPGSIAYGYTF	TGCGCCAGCAGCCACCCCGGGTCAATCGCCTATGGCTACACCTTC
TRBJ1-5	-	many	TRBV20-1	14	CSARDRAGDQPQHF	TGCAGTGCTAGAGATCGGGCAGGCGACCAGCCCCAGCATTTT
TRBJ2-4	-	-	TRBV5-6	13	CASSTSGGGIQYF	TGTGCCAGCAGCACCTCAGGGGGAGGCATTCAGTACTTC
TRBJ1-5	-	many	TRBV12-3/TRBV12-4	14	CASQRGVDNQPQHF	TGTGCCAGCCAGAGAGGGGTAGACAATCAGCCCCAGCATTTT
TRBJ2-1	-	-	TRBV20-1	11	CSAAGVNEQFF	TGCAGTGCAGCAGGGGTCAATGAGCAGTTCTTC
TRBJ2-3	-	few	TRBV20-1	15	CSARDLLTGVDTQYF	TGCAGTGCTAGAGACCTTCTGACCGGAGTAGATACGCAGTATTTT
TRBJ2-5	-	-	TRBV7-3	14	CASRRDADYNEQYF	TGTGCCAGCAGAAGGGACGCAGACTACAATGAGCAGTACTTC
TRBJ2-2	TRBD1	-	TRBV6-5	15	CASSLRTGLTGELFF	TGTGCCAGCAGCCTTAGGACAGGGCTGACCGGGGAGCTGTTTTTT
TRBJ2-3	-	-	TRBV6-5	14	CASMGYGWTDTQYF	TGTGCCAGCATGGGATATGGTTGGACAGATACGCAGTATTTT
TRBJ1-2	-	few	TRBV12-3/TRBV12-4	13	CASSLALLNGYTF	TGTGCCAGCAGTTTAGCGCTTCTGAATGGCTACACCTTC
TRBJ2-1	-	many	TRBV29-1	14	CSVEDERPWNEQFF	TGCAGCGTTGAAGACGAGCGCCCCTGGAATGAGCAGTTCTTC
TRBJ2-3	-	-	TRBV5-6	16	CASSLVGGPSTDTQYF	TGTGCCAGCAGCCTGGTGGGTGGTCCTAGCACAGATACGCAGTATTTT
TRBJ2-3	-	few	TRBV29-1	13	CSVALQDGDTQYF	TGCAGCGTTGCCCTGCAGGACGGAGATACGCAGTATTTT
TRBJ1-1	-	-	TRBV7-9	15	CASSSGEGRNTEAFF	TGTGCCAGCAGCTCGGGTGAGGGGAGGAACACTGAAGCTTTCTTT
TRBJ1-2	-	few	TRBV14	14	CASSPGWGKGGYTF	TGTGCCAGCAGCCCGGGATGGGGAAAAGGAGGCTACACCTTC
TRBJ2-1	-	-	TRBV9	11	CASSHKYEQFF	TGTGCCAGCAGTCATAAATATGAGCAGTTCTTC
TRBJ1-2	TRBD1	-	TRBV12-3/TRBV12-4	14	CASSPDRGLYGYTF	TGTGCCAGCAGCCCAGACAGGGGACTCTATGGCTACACCTTC
TRBJ2-5	TRBD1	-	TRBV6-1	13	CASNEGAWETQYF	TGTGCCAGCAACGAGGGGGCTTGGGAGACCCAGTACTTC
TRBJ2-3	TRBD2	few	TRBV14	15	CASSRLAEITDTQYF	TGTGCCAGCAGCCGACTAGCGGAGATCACAGATACGCAGTATTTT
TRBJ2-7	-	-	TRBV11-2	17	CASSLEQGDPIYNEQYF	TGTGCCAGCAGCTTAGAACAGGGTGACCCTATCTACAATGAGCAGTACTTC
TRBJ2-7	-	few	TRBV27	13	CASSPKGLGEQYF	TGTGCCAGCAGTCCCAAAGGGCTGGGCGAGCAGTACTTC
TRBJ2-2	TRBD2	-	TRBV4-1	15	CASSRGLAGDGELFF	TGCGCCAGCAGCAGGGGACTAGCGGGGGACGGGGAGCTGTTTTTT
TRBJ2-1	-	-	TRBV5-1	13	CASSVDYYNEQFF	TGCGCCAGCAGCGTGGACTACTACAATGAGCAGTTCTTC
TRBJ2-1	-	-	TRBV27	13	CAIRLEGYNEQFF	TGTGCCATAAGACTAGAAGGGTACAATGAGCAGTTCTTC
TRBJ1-5	-	few	TRBV24-1	14	CATSDRTGNQPQHF	TGTGCCACCAGTGATAGAACAGGGAATCAGCCCCAGCATTTT
TRBJ1-5	-	once	TRBV6-2/TRBV6-3	13	CASKLGGRQPQHF	TGTGCCAGCAAATTGGGGGGGAGACAGCCCCAGCATTTT
TRBJ2-1	-	-	TRBV7-2	13	CASTLDQNNEQFF	TGTGCCAGCACCCTGGACCAAAACAATGAGCAGTTCTTC
TRBJ2-5	TRBD2	once	TRBV5-1	14	CVSRDGGAYNEQYF	TGCGTCAGCAGGGACGGGGGGGCCTACAATGAGCAGTACTTC
TRBJ2-1	-	few	TRBV4-3	15	CASSHWRDEDNEQFF	TGCGCCAGCAGCCATTGGAGGGACGAAGACAATGAGCAGTTCTTC
TRBJ2-7	TRBD1	many	TRBV29-1	13	CSVAGQGTYEQYF	TGCAGCGTTGCGGGACAGGGCACCTACGAGCAGTACTTC
TRBJ2-7	-	-	TRBV7-6	13	CASSVDAAYEQYF	TGTGCCAGCAGCGTAGATGCCGCCTACGAGCAGTACTTC
TRBJ1-1	-	-	TRBV7-3	13	CASSLSVGTEAFF	TGTGCCAGCAGCTTATCAGTGGGCACTGAAGCTTTCTTT